A single sample is the source of the 24 T cell receptor beta chains below, sequenced in a study of shared clonotypes between healthy human individuals. Sequencing used immunoSEQ multiplex PCR; TCRdb keeps in-frame clones, though not all of them. The table records some 1 million clones, roughly 70% of them present only once. The sample comprised memory CD4+ T cells sorted from blood. Subset reported: CD45RA-negative fraction. The source of these receptors is a man aged 18-30 years in good health.

V and J are TRBV9 and TRBJ2-2, with 9 bases matching TRBD1. With 3 bases clipped from V and 2 bases from J, the junction kept 5 bases outside the gene matches. The germline V gene encodes CDR1 SGDLS and CDR2 YYNGEE. CDR3 length: 16 residues. CDR3 protein: CASSAYRGLNTGELFF. CDR3 bases: TGTGCCAGCAGCGCTTACAGGGGGCTAAACACCGGGGAGCTGTTTTTT.

V usage is TRBV18 and J usage is TRBJ2-7, with D perhaps TRBD2 (5 bases). CDR3 size: 14 residues. The germline V and J ends were trimmed by 0 bases and 6 bases, with 12 bases remaining between them. CDR1 and CDR2 from the germline V gene are KGHSH and LQKENI. CDR3 loop: CASSPPTGSGEQYF. In DNA, the CDR3 is TGTGCCAGCTCACCACCGACGGGATCGGGCGAGCAGTACTTC.

V gene TRBV6-1 combines with J gene TRBJ2-5; 14 positions agree with TRBD2. This CDR3 has 15 amino acids. CDR1 is MNHNS, CDR2 SASEGT, per germline. V dropped 4 bases and J dropped 4; count of bases not matched to a gene: 2. The CDR3 loop is CASSGLAGGLETQYF. CDR3 nucleotide sequence: TGTGCCAGCAGTGGACTAGCGGGGGGGCTAGAGACCCAGTACTTC.

This clone occurred many times. V is TRBV19 and J is TRBJ2-2; TRBD1 agrees at 8 bases. Germline values: CDR1 LNHDA, CDR2 SQIVND (reference sequence). The CDR3 sequence is 14 residues long. The ends lost 8 bases at V and 6 bases at J; junction bases unmatched: 8. CDR3 in amino acids: CASGAGGASGELFF. The CDR3 DNA is TGTGCCAGTGGGGCAGGGGGCGCTTCCGGGGAGCTGTTTTTT. Combining the CDR3 with reference TRBV19 and TRBJ2-2 gives the whole variable domain DGGITQSPKYLFRKEGQNVTLSCEQNLNHDAMYWYRQDPGQGLRLIYYSQIVNDFQKGDIAEGYSVSREKKESFPLTVTSAQKNPTAFYLCASGAGGASGELFFGEGSRLTVL.

This clone was seen only once. This chain links TRBV11-3 with TRBJ2-2, with TRBD1 matching over 7 bases. V lost 4 bases to trimming and J lost 1 base; unmatched junction nucleotides: 9. CDR3 length: 17 amino acids. Germline CDR1 SGHNT, CDR2 YENEEA. CDR3 sequence: CASSSGSWDRNTGELFF. In DNA, the CDR3 is TGTGCCAGCAGCTCGGGGTCCTGGGACAGGAACACCGGGGAGCTGTTTTTT.

The chain recombines TRBV11-3 with TRBJ2-1, with 14 bases identical to TRBD2. Germline V gene sequence: CDR1 SGHNT, CDR2 YENEEA. Germline trimming cut 5 bases from V and 7 bases from J; bases unmatched to any gene: 7. The CDR3 has 16 residues. The CDR3 sequence: CASSAGTSGGENEQFF. CDR3 nucleotide sequence: TGTGCCAGCAGCGCCGGGACTAGCGGGGGTGAGAATGAGCAGTTCTTC.

This clone appeared a few times. The V call is TRBV29-1, the J call TRBJ1-6, with TRBD1 matching over 7 bases. Looked up from germline, CDR1 is SQVTM and CDR2 is ANQGSEA. V lost 3 bases and J lost 5; bases outside the gene matches: 4. The CDR3 covers 14 residues. The chain's CDR3 is CSVDRDSDNSPLHF. CDR3 DNA: TGCAGCGTTGATCGGGACAGCGATAATTCACCCCTCCACTTT. Combining the CDR3 with reference TRBV29-1 and TRBJ1-6 gives the whole variable domain SAVISQKPSRDICQRGTSLTIQCQVDSQVTMMFWYRQQPGQSLTLIATANQGSEATYESGFVIDKFPISRPNLTFSTLTVSNMSPEDSSIYLCSVDRDSDNSPLHFGNGTRLTVT.

This clone came up a few times. The chain recombines TRBV7-2 with TRBJ2-7, with TRBD1 matching 12 bases. Looked up from germline, CDR1 is SGHTA and CDR2 is FQGNSA. After removal of 5 bases from V and 2 bases from J, the junction contained 16 bases not matched to a gene. The CDR3 runs to 19 residues. The CDR3 bases are TGTGCCAGCAGCCGAGCGGGACAGGGGGCGCGAGTCGGGGCCTACGAGCAGTACTTC. Protein: CASSRAGQGARVGAYEQYF. The variable domain in full, completed from reference TRBV7-2 and TRBJ2-7, reads GAGVSQSPSNKVTEKGKDVELRCDPISGHTALYWYRQSLGQGLEFLIYFQGNSAPDKSGLPSDRFSAERTGGSVSTLTIQRTQQEDSAVYLCASSRAGQGARVGAYEQYFGPGTRLTVT.

This chain connects TRBV6-1 to TRBJ2-6; D unresolved. Germline loops: CDR1 MNHNS, CDR2 SASEGT. V dropped 5 bases and J dropped 2 bases, with 7 bases sitting between them. The CDR3 is 14 residues long. The CDR3 reads CASSPRPGANVLTF. DNA for the CDR3: TGTGCCAGCAGTCCTAGACCTGGGGCCAACGTCCTGACTTTC.

This clone was found once. Other nucleotide sequences in the sample specify the same CDR3. V usage is TRBV5-4 and J usage is TRBJ2-3, with a weak D call TRBD2 (6 bases). The V end lost 5 bases, the J end lost 6 bases, and 10 bases lay between the germline ends. CDR1 and CDR2 from the germline V gene are SGHNT and YYREEE (reference sequence). The length of the CDR3 is 12 residues. The CDR3 sequence: CASSRDSDTQYF. Written as DNA, the CDR3 is TGTGCCAGCAGTAGGGACTCCGATACGCAGTATTTT. Based on the CDR3 plus reference TRBV5-4 and TRBJ2-3, the full variable domain is ETGVTQSPTHLIKTRGQQVTLRCSSQSGHNTVSWYQQALGQGPQFIFQYYREEENGRGNFPPRFSGLQFPNYSSELNVNALELDDSALYLCASSRDSDTQYFGPGTRLTVL.

Concerning this clone: A single base is all that separates this from a far larger clone, so a read error is likely. The V and J genes are TRBV5-6 and TRBJ1-2; D ambiguous. This CDR3 contains 13 residues. Trimming shortened V by 0 bases and J by 2 bases, and 5 bases separated the two germline ends. CDR1 and CDR2 (germline): SGHDT, YYEEEE. CDR3 sequence reads: CASSLGGNYGYTF. CDR3 nucleotides: TGTGCCAGCAGCTTGGGAGGGAACTATGGCTACACCTTC.

V usage is TRBV7-3 and J usage is TRBJ1-1; 10 bases map to TRBD1. Trimming cost V 2 bases and J 4 bases; bases outside gene matches: 13. This CDR3 spans 18 amino acids. Germline CDR1 is SGHTA and CDR2 is FQGTGA. This CDR3 is CASSLHPGQGRPSTEAFF. The DNA for the CDR3 is TGTGCCAGCAGCTTACATCCGGGACAGGGGCGACCAAGCACTGAAGCTTTCTTT.

The rearrangement uses TRBV11-2 and TRBJ2-7; D possibly corresponds to TRBD2 (6 bases). V dropped 5 bases and J dropped 2 bases, with 13 bases sitting between them. The CDR3 loop spans 14 amino acids. The germline V gene has CDR1 SGHAT and CDR2 FQNNGV. Written as DNA, the CDR3 is TGTGCCAGCAGCCACTCCGGGAGCCCCTACGAGCAGTACTTC. Amino acids: CASSHSGSPYEQYF.

The V and J genes are TRBV30 and TRBJ1-3; 8 positions agree with TRBD1. The CDR3 runs 16 residues. J lost 0 bases, V lost 5 bases, and 9 bases had no gene match. Germline V lookup: CDR1 GTSNPN, CDR2 SVGIG (reference sequence). The CDR3 reads CAWQHRGVTSGNTIYF. In nucleotides, the CDR3 is TGTGCCTGGCAGCACAGGGGGGTCACCTCTGGAAACACCATATATTTT. Drawing the rest from reference TRBV30 and TRBJ1-3, the complete variable domain is SQTIHQWPATLVQPVGSPLSLECTVEGTSNPNLYWYRQAAGRGLQLLFYSVGIGQISSEVPQNLSASRPQDRQFILSSKKLLLSDSGFYLCAWQHRGVTSGNTIYFGEGSWLTVV.

V gene TRBV2 combines with J gene TRBJ1-2; a possible D gene is TRBD1 (6 bases). This CDR3 has 13 residues. Germline CDR1 SNHLY, CDR2 FYNNEI. With 6 bases removed from V and 1 base from J, the gap between germline ends came to 9 bases. CDR3 DNA sequence: TGTGCCAGCAGGAGGACAGATAACTATGGCTACACCTTC. Protein sequence: CASRRTDNYGYTF.

The chain links TRBV4-1 to TRBJ1-4; D unresolved. The germline CDR1 and CDR2 sequences are MGHRA and YSYEKL. The CDR3 contains 14 residues. Trimming took 4 bases from V and 8 from J, leaving 14 bases between them. The CDR3 loop is CASSLGGFSEKLFF. CDR3 DNA: TGCGCCAGCAGCCTCGGCGGATTTAGCGAAAAACTGTTTTTT.

The chain combines TRBV19 with TRBJ1-4; D call uncertain. Germline V gene lookup returns CDR1 LNHDA and CDR2 SQIVND (reference sequence). V was shortened by 4 bases and J by 2 bases, with 11 bases between the two germline ends. The CDR3 has 15 amino acids. CDR3 nucleotide sequence: TGTGCCAGTAGTACCAATCATGGGACTAATGAAAAACTGTTTTTT. It codes for CASSTNHGTNEKLFF.

This clone has a count of ten or more. The rearrangement joins TRBV7-9 to TRBJ2-2; D gene ambiguous. The CDR3 has 13 residues. V lost 3 bases, J lost 6 bases, and 8 bases lay in between. Germline V CDR1 and CDR2: SEHNR, FQNEAQ (reference sequence). In nucleotides, the CDR3 is TGTGCCAGCAGCTTCATCGTCGCCGGGGAGCTGTTTTTT. Translated: CASSFIVAGELFF.

The chain joins TRBV5-6 to TRBJ1-6, with 9 bases lining up with TRBD1. This CDR3 is built from 14 residues. Germline-derived CDR1 and CDR2 are SGHDT and YYEEEE. V shed 4 bases and J 13 bases; nucleotides not matched to a gene: 9. In DNA form, the CDR3 reads TGTGCCAGCAGCACCGGACAGGGGATTATCCCCCTCCACTTT. It encodes CASSTGQGIIPLHF.

The V call is TRBV7-3, the J call TRBJ1-2; D ambiguous. V was pared by 4 bases and J by 13 bases, with 7 bases between. Per the germline V gene, CDR1 is SGHTA and CDR2 is FQGTGA. This CDR3 is built from 9 residues. CDR3: CASSSEVTF. The CDR3 DNA sequence: TGTGCCAGCAGCTCCGAGGTCACCTTC.

The genes are TRBV6-6 and TRBJ1-5; 8 bases match TRBD1. Germline CDR1 and CDR2: MNHNY and SVGAGI (reference sequence). V shed 6 bases, J shed 7 bases, and the junction held 8 bases outside the gene matches. The CDR3 contains 14 residues. CDR3 region: CASSPTGQGQPQHF. CDR3 coding DNA: TGTGCCAGCAGCCCTACCGGACAGGGCCAGCCCCAGCATTTT.

J is TRBJ1-1 and V is TRBV6-1; TRBD1 aligns across 9 bases. The V gene end was trimmed by 6 bases and the J gene end by 0 bases; junction bases not matched to a gene: 2. Germline CDR1 reads MNHNS; CDR2 reads SASEGT. The CDR3 extends over 14 amino acids. The CDR3 region has the DNA TGTGCCAGCAGGGGACAGGGCGTGAACACTGAAGCTTTCTTT. Its translation is CASRGQGVNTEAFF.

V is TRBV2 and J is TRBJ1-6; TRBD1 might be the D (6 bases). The germline V gene encodes CDR1 SNHLY and CDR2 FYNNEI. V was shortened by 7 bases and J by 10 bases, with 14 bases between the two germline ends. The CDR3 has 13 amino acids. The CDR3 spells CASTGQQESPLHF. CDR3 bases: TGTGCCAGCACCGGACAGCAGGAATCACCCCTCCACTTT.

The chain uses TRBV27 and TRBJ2-1, with unresolved D. Germline V gene data show CDR1 as MNHEY and CDR2 as SMNVEV (reference sequence). The CDR3 runs 14 residues. Trimming took off 0 bases at V and 5 bases at J, with 8 bases between the two ends. CDR3 DNA sequence: TGTGCCAGCAGTTTATCGAGGCCTGACAATGAGCAGTTCTTC. It yields the protein CASSLSRPDNEQFF.